The 25 T cell receptor beta chains below come from one sample, sequenced in a study of cytomegalovirus exposure and HLA in healthy donors. The PCR was carried out with 60 Vbeta primers and 13 Jbeta primers. TCRdb's copy holds only in-frame clones and misses some; the assay was immunoSEQ multiplex PCR. The data hold about 120,000 clones, with 80% observed a single time. Sequencing was carried out using PBMCs. Receptor source: a male donor in good health and CMV-seronegative.

The chain uses TRBV4-3 and TRBJ2-2; D is perhaps TRBD2 (6 bases). Germline CDR1 and CDR2: LGHNA and YSLEER. The CDR3 totals 17 residues. Trimming stripped 5 bases from V and 1 base from J, with 17 bases between. In DNA form, the CDR3 reads TGCGCCAGCAGCGCGCGTTATGGAGGGGAGAACACCGGGGAGCTGTTTTTT. This encodes CASSARYGGENTGELFF.

DNA of the CDR3: TGTGCCAGCTCACTAGGGTACAGGGGGCTAAACAATGAGCAGTTCTTC. This codes for CASSLGYRGLNNEQFF. The J gene is TRBJ2-1, the V gene TRBV18; 9 nucleotides match TRBD1. The length of the CDR3 is 16 residues. Germline-derived CDR1 and CDR2 are KGHSH and LQKENI. V lost 4 bases to trimming and J lost 5 bases; unmatched junction nucleotides: 9.

This chain connects TRBV28 to TRBJ1-5; 9 bases fit TRBD1. J gave up 0 bases and V 1 base, and 4 bases lay outside the gene matches. The germline gives CDR1 MDHEN, CDR2 SYDVKM. The CDR3 is 17 residues long. CDR3 sequence (DNA): TGTGCCAGCAGTTTATCCGGGACAGGGTTTAGCAATCAGCCCCAGCATTTT. This codes for CASSLSGTGFSNQPQHF.

V is TRBV5-6 and J is TRBJ2-5, with 10 bases identical to TRBD1. The germline V gene has CDR1 SGHDT and CDR2 YYEEEE. The CDR3 sequence is 14 residues long. Germline trimming cut 4 bases from V and 5 bases from J; bases unmatched to any gene: 5. CDR3 nucleotides: TGTGCCAGCAGCGAGGGACAGGGGATGGAGACCCAGTACTTC. Translating gives CASSEGQGMETQYF. The whole variable domain, filled in from reference TRBV5-6 and TRBJ2-5, reads DAGVTQSPTHLIKTRGQQVTLRCSPKSGHDTVSWYQQALGQGPQFIFQYYEEEERQRGNFPDRFSGHQFPNYSSELNVNALLLGDSALYLCASSEGQGMETQYFGPGTRLLVL.

This clone was detected only a few times. This sequence joins TRBV28 and TRBJ1-1; D unresolved. The CDR3 runs 13 residues. CDR1 and CDR2 from the germline V gene are MDHEN and SYDVKM. The germline V and J ends were trimmed by 6 bases and 1 base, with 9 bases remaining between them. CDR3 sequence reads: CASREDGNTEAFF. The CDR3, as DNA: TGTGCCAGCAGGGAGGATGGGAACACTGAAGCTTTCTTT.

This chain uses TRBV1 with TRBJ2-5; the table names TRBD1, a call not compared with the DNA. TRBJ2-7 matches the DNA end more closely, so the J call is doubtful. TRBV1 is shown as a pseudogene. The CDR3 length is 16 residues. In DNA form, the CDR3 reads TGCACCAGCAGGGGGCACTCAGCCAAAGTAACCTACGAGCAGTACTTC. It is translated as CTSRGHSAKVTYEQYF.

The gene calls are TRBV12-2 and TRBJ1-2; the table's D call of TRBD1 was not tested on the DNA. TRBV12-2 is a documented pseudogene. This CDR3 has 14 residues. CDR3 residues: CASRTLDRARGYTF. In DNA, the CDR3 is TGTGCAAGTCGCACCTTAGACAGGGCGCGGGGCTACACCTTC.

The chain uses TRBV7-2 and TRBJ2-1; D is uncertain. This CDR3 contains 13 residues. CDR1 SGHTA and CDR2 FQGNSA come from the germline V gene. Trimming pared 0 bases from V and 8 bases from J, leaving 8 bases between. CDR3 sequence (DNA): TGTGCCAGCAGCTTAGCGCGGCTCGATGAGCAGTTCTTC. It codes for CASSLARLDEQFF.

The rearrangement links TRBV25-1 to TRBJ1-1, with D maybe TRBD1 (5 bases). V was pared by 1 base and J by 10 bases, with 25 bases between. From germline, CDR1 is MGHDK and CDR2 SYGVNS. CDR3 length: 17 amino acids. The CDR3 DNA follows: TGTGCCAGCAGTGAATTGGGGGGAGGGAAAAAAGGGTTCGGAGCTTTCTTT. This gives the protein CASSELGGGKKGFGAFF.

This rearrangement joins TRBV4-2 to TRBJ2-2; D possibly corresponds to TRBD1 (6 bases). V gave up 4 bases and J gave up 1 base, with 10 bases separating them. Germline V gene lookup returns CDR1 LGHNA and CDR2 YNFKEQ. The CDR3 length is 15 residues. As DNA, the CDR3 is TGTGCCAGCAGCCCAACGACAGGGAACACCGGGGAGCTGTTTTTT. Its translation: CASSPTTGNTGELFF.

V usage is TRBV14 and J usage is TRBJ1-1, with D possibly TRBD1 on 5 matching bases. CDR3 length: 13 amino acids. V dropped 6 bases and J dropped 6 bases, with 14 bases sitting between them. The V gene's germline CDR1 is SGHDN and CDR2 FVKESK. The CDR3 nucleotides are TGTGCCAGCAGATTTCAGGGTGAGGCTGAAGCTTTCTTT. It codes for CASRFQGEAEAFF.

The chain uses TRBV28 and TRBJ1-6, with 8 bases identical to TRBD1. The CDR3 extends over 19 amino acids. V lost 7 bases to trimming and J lost 0 bases; unmatched junction nucleotides: 14. Germline values: CDR1 MDHEN, CDR2 SYDVKM. Written as DNA, the CDR3 is TGTGCCAGCATCAGGGGACAGGTGTACTTCAACTCCTATAATTCACCCCTCCACTTT. Protein product: CASIRGQVYFNSYNSPLHF.

The chain uses TRBV30 and TRBJ2-7; a possible D gene is TRBD2 (6 bases). Deletions cut 3 bases from V and 4 bases from J, with 10 bases between. The CDR3 has 12 amino acids. The germline V gene encodes CDR1 GTSNPN and CDR2 SVGIG (reference sequence). CDR3 coding DNA: TGTGCCTGGAGGGGGGAGGAATACGAGCAGTACTTC. It is translated as CAWRGEEYEQYF.

The chain carries TRBV4-1 and TRBJ1-2; 7 positions match TRBD1. With 0 bases clipped from V and 7 bases from J, the junction kept 5 bases outside the gene matches. Germline CDR1 and CDR2: MGHRA and YSYEKL. This CDR3 spans 14 amino acids. CDR3 DNA: TGCGCCAGCAGCCAAGACCCGGACAGGACTGGCTACACCTTC. Encoded protein: CASSQDPDRTGYTF.

The chain uses TRBV6-5 and TRBJ1-2; a possible D gene is TRBD1 (6 bases). Germline V gene sequence: CDR1 MNHEY, CDR2 SVGAGI. The CDR3 sequence is 12 residues long. The V end was cut by 2 bases, the J end by 8 bases, with 9 bases between. CDR3 bases: TGTGCCAGCAGTTACAAGGGGGAAGGCTACACCTTC. This encodes CASSYKGEGYTF.

The rearrangement links TRBV30 to TRBJ2-6, with D tentatively TRBD2 (6 bases). Germline assignment: CDR1 GTSNPN and CDR2 SVGIG (reference sequence). CDR3 size: 16 residues. Trimming cost V 4 bases and J 3 bases, with 16 bases left between them. This chain's CDR3 is CAWTGGNIGGANVLTF. The CDR3 DNA reads TGTGCCTGGACCGGGGGAAATATTGGTGGGGCCAACGTCCTGACTTTC.

This clone came up a few times. The junction does not match germline at one end; this may be a read error. This chain links TRBV7-9 with TRBJ1-5, with D unresolved. Germline V gene data show CDR1 as SEHNR and CDR2 as FQNEAQ (reference sequence). CDR3 length equals 14 residues. The CDR3 here is CSSSLSSSNQPQHF. As DNA, the CDR3 is TGTTCCAGCAGCTTATCTTCTAGCAATCAGCCCCAGCATTTT.

J is TRBJ2-7 and V is TRBV2, with TRBD1 matching over 9 bases. The CDR3 runs to 16 residues. J was trimmed by 5 bases and V by 8 bases; bases with no gene match: 16. Per germline, CDR1 SNHLY and CDR2 FYNNEI. The chain's CDR3 is CASQGGDRGFRNEQYF. CDR3 in DNA: TGTGCCAGCCAGGGGGGAGACAGGGGGTTTAGGAACGAGCAGTACTTC. Full variable domain (missing parts from reference TRBV2 and TRBJ2-7): EPEVTQTPSHQVTQMGQEVILRCVPISNHLYFYWYRQILGQKVEFLVSFYNNEISEKSEIFDDQFSVERPDGSNFTLKIRSTKLEDSAMYFCASQGGDRGFRNEQYFGPGTRLTVT.

This chain connects TRBV10-1 to TRBJ2-3; D is possibly TRBD2 (6 bases). This CDR3 has 17 amino acids. Trimming cost V 3 bases and J 3 bases, with 19 bases left between them. The germline gives CDR1 WNHNN, CDR2 SYGVQD (reference sequence). The CDR3 sequence: CASSDGGAGFSTDTQYF. CDR3 DNA sequence: TGCGCCAGCAGTGATGGAGGGGCAGGCTTTTCGACAGATACGCAGTATTTT.

The chain combines TRBV7-2 with TRBJ1-2; D call uncertain. Looked up from germline, CDR1 is SGHTA and CDR2 is FQGNSA. The CDR3 loop spans 14 amino acids. V was clipped by 6 bases and J by 5 bases, with 16 bases between them. The CDR3 DNA follows: TGTGCCAGCAGGACTAGAGTACAGATGTATGGCTACACCTTC. Its protein is CASRTRVQMYGYTF.

The chain joins TRBV5-6 to TRBJ2-7; the D gene is possibly TRBD1 (5 bases). The CDR3 has 13 residues. Between the trimmed V and J ends, which lost 0 bases and 1 base, there was a span of 5 bases. Germline CDR1 is SGHDT and CDR2 is YYEEEE. CDR3: CASSLEGSYEQYF. The CDR3 nucleotides read TGTGCCAGCAGCTTGGAGGGGTCCTACGAGCAGTACTTC.

The chain is built from TRBV29-1 and TRBJ2-5; TRBD1 might be the D (7 bases). The CDR3 extends over 13 amino acids. CDR1 is SQVTM, CDR2 ANQGSEA, per germline. Trimming stripped 3 bases from V and 3 bases from J, with 11 bases between. This chain's CDR3 is CSVEARGEETQYF. In nucleotides, the CDR3 is TGCAGCGTTGAGGCCAGGGGGGAAGAGACCCAGTACTTC. Combining the CDR3 with reference TRBV29-1 and TRBJ2-5 gives the whole variable domain SAVISQKPSRDICQRGTSLTIQCQVDSQVTMMFWYRQQPGQSLTLIATANQGSEATYESGFVIDKFPISRPNLTFSTLTVSNMSPEDSSIYLCSVEARGEETQYFGPGTRLLVL.

The rearrangement joins TRBV25-1 to TRBJ1-2; D is uncertain. The CDR3 spans 15 residues. Germline V gives CDR1 MGHDK, CDR2 SYGVNS. V lost 4 bases to trimming and J lost 4 bases, with 16 bases between them. CDR3 coding DNA: TGTGCCAGCAGTGGGCGGGATCCGATGGGCTATGGCTACACCTTC. This gives the protein CASSGRDPMGYGYTF.

The J gene is TRBJ2-1, the V gene TRBV5-1; perhaps TRBD2 as D (6 bases). Germline CDR1 SGHRS, CDR2 YFSETQ. This CDR3 contains 15 residues. Trimming shortened V by 0 bases and J by 0 bases, and 7 bases separated the two germline ends. CDR3 protein: CASSLVADSYNEQFF. CDR3 coding DNA: TGCGCCAGCAGCTTGGTAGCGGACTCCTACAATGAGCAGTTCTTC. Variable domain in full (rest from reference TRBV5-1 and TRBJ2-1): KAGVTQTPRYLIKTRGQQVTLSCSPISGHRSVSWYQQTPGQGLQFLFEYFSETQRNKGNFPGRFSGRQFSNSRSEMNVSTLELGDSALYLCASSLVADSYNEQFFGPGTRLTVL.

The chain carries TRBV18 and TRBJ2-2, with 9 bases identical to TRBD1. The germline CDR1 and CDR2 sequences are KGHSH and LQKENI. This CDR3 spans 19 amino acids. J lost 4 bases, V lost 4 bases, and 16 bases had no gene match. The CDR3 here is CASSLDLRDRVIVTGELFF. The CDR3 bases are TGTGCCAGCTCACTAGACCTCCGGGACAGGGTAATCGTCACCGGGGAGCTGTTTTTT.